This TCR beta chain originates from a study of beta chain features in type 1 diabetes. Study at large: Age, gender, cell numbers and subset yield matched between patients and controls.

Study-level findings and limits: Across patients, naive, central memory and Treg TCRB repertoires exhibited apparently greater similarity than was observed across healthy donors. Any PCR bias toward short templates would affect both groups alike.

The entirety of the isolated RNA underwent reverse transcription, so expressed TCRB transcripts were sequenced. Assay: immunoSEQ multiplex PCR; the TCRdb copy retains only in-frame clones and omits some. The table lists 350,000 to 400,000 clones, about 15% of them singletons, with around 0.02% in the top ten. The table lists this clone with a few counts. The antigen is unknown. V was trimmed by 2 bases and J by 6 bases, leaving 14 bases between them. This CDR3 has 13 residues. Germline CDR1 is GTSNPN and CDR2 is SVGIG (reference sequence). The specimen was naive CD4+ T cells from blood. J is TRBJ2-7 and V is TRBV30, with D tentatively TRBD2 (5 bases). This TCR was sampled from a woman under 30 in good health. DNA for the CDR3: TGTGCCTGGAGTAGCCGGGTACTAGGCGAGCAGTACTTC. Translating it yields CAWSSRVLGEQYF.